This is a list of T cell receptor beta chains from one sample in a study of T cells in Graves' hyperthyroidism and ophthalmopathy. TCRdb processed the multiplex PCR reads anew with MiXCR; each CDR3 protein has one entry. The sample lists some 400,000 distinct CDR3 sequences, about 14% occurring once. Sequences were obtained from blood. These receptors all come from a woman in her sixties or seventies with Graves' hyperthyroidism. Both conserved end residues are part of each CDR3. D genes are given only for firm matches. The size field is filled for only some rows; it gives once, few, many or a size class.

cdr3_aa,cdr3_nt,d_call,clone_size,j_call,v_call
CASSIQGDLQETQYF,TGTGCCAGCAGCATACAGGGGGACCTACAAGAGACCCAGTACTTC,TRBD1,many,TRBJ2-5,TRBV12-3/TRBV12-4
CASSLDSHEQYF,TGTGCCAGCAGCCTTGACAGCCACGAGCAGTACTTC,NA,few,TRBJ2-7,TRBV7-9
CASTQQGANYGYTF,TGTGCCAGCACACAACAGGGGGCTAACTATGGCTACACCTTC,TRBD1,NA,TRBJ1-2,TRBV2
CASSYGTSGIGEQYF,TGCGCCAGCAGCTACGGGACTAGCGGGATCGGCGAGCAGTACTTC,TRBD2,many,TRBJ2-7,TRBV5-1
CASSLGDTGFEQFF,TGTGCCAGCAGCTTAGGCGATACAGGGTTTGAGCAGTTCTTC,NA,NA,TRBJ2-1,TRBV13
CATSDNSSGNTIYF,TGTGCCACCAGTGACAACAGCTCTGGAAACACCATATATTTT,NA,few,TRBJ1-3,TRBV24-1
CASSPQLQGSTDTQYF,TGTGCCAGCTCACCTCAACTCCAGGGGAGCACAGATACGCAGTATTTT,NA,many,TRBJ2-3,TRBV18
CASRFVGGDTQYF,TGTGCCAGCAGATTCGTTGGGGGAGATACGCAGTATTTT,NA,many,TRBJ2-3,TRBV6-1
CASSSGRTNEKLFF,TGCGCCAGCAGCTCGGGACGGACTAATGAAAAACTGTTTTTT,NA,few,TRBJ1-4,TRBV5-1
CASSQGRNQETQYF,TGCGCCAGCAGCCAGGGACGTAACCAAGAGACCCAGTACTTC,NA,NA,TRBJ2-5,TRBV4-1
CATSRPGERGYTF,TGTGCCACCAGCAGGCCAGGAGAAAGGGGCTACACCTTC,NA,few,TRBJ1-2,TRBV15
CASSYSSGGVSYEQYF,TGTGCCAGCAGTTACTCGAGTGGAGGGGTTTCCTACGAGCAGTACTTC,NA,many,TRBJ2-7,TRBV6-6
CASSQEAGADSYEQYF,TGCGCCAGCAGCCAAGAGGCGGGAGCGGACTCCTACGAGCAGTACTTC,TRBD2,few,TRBJ2-7,TRBV4-1
CASSYGTGQNYGYTF,TGTGCCAGCAGTTATGGGACAGGGCAGAACTATGGCTACACCTTC,TRBD1,many,TRBJ1-2,TRBV6-2/TRBV6-3
CASSLGVPGTDTQYF,TGTGCCAGCAGCTTGGGGGTCCCAGGCACAGATACGCAGTATTTT,NA,once,TRBJ2-3,TRBV5-6
CASSGLAGQQETQYF,TGTGCCAGCAGCGGATTAGCGGGTCAACAAGAGACCCAGTACTTC,TRBD2,NA,TRBJ2-5,TRBV7-9
CASSSLLGEETQYF,TGTGCCAGCAGTTCCCTACTAGGGGAAGAGACCCAGTACTTC,NA,NA,TRBJ2-5,TRBV6-2/TRBV6-3
CASSLTGTGGDEQYF,TGTGCCAGCAGCTTAACCGGGACAGGGGGCGACGAGCAGTACTTC,TRBD1,NA,TRBJ2-7,TRBV7-9
CASGAEQYNEQFF,TGTGCCAGCGGCGCTGAACAGTACAATGAGCAGTTCTTC,NA,many,TRBJ2-1,TRBV2
CSARDRGATRLTTYEQYF,TGCAGTGCTAGAGATAGGGGCGCAACTCGACTTACGACCTACGAGCAGTACTTC,NA,many,TRBJ2-7,TRBV20-1
CASSSWTGVRTEAFF,TGTGCCAGCAGTTCCTGGACAGGGGTTCGGACTGAAGCTTTCTTT,TRBD1,many,TRBJ1-1,TRBV12-3/TRBV12-4
CSARSGLAGGGDTQYF,TGCAGTGCTAGATCTGGACTAGCGGGAGGCGGAGATACGCAGTATTTT,TRBD2,NA,TRBJ2-3,TRBV20-1
CASSGGGTSGSYREDEQFF,TGTGCCAGCAGTGGGGGAGGGACTAGCGGGAGTTATCGGGAGGATGAGCAGTTCTTC,TRBD2,NA,TRBJ2-1,TRBV6-2/TRBV6-3
CASSLYRREGILF,TGTGCCAGCAGTTTATATCGGCGGGAGGGCATCCTCTTC,TRBD2,few,TRBJ2-1,TRBV28
CASSSGDTSGNGDTQYF,TGTGCCAGCAGTTCCGGGGACACTAGCGGGAACGGGGATACGCAGTATTTT,TRBD2,many,TRBJ2-3,TRBV12-3/TRBV12-4
CASSPLQGRGETQYF,TGTGCCAGCTCACCACTCCAGGGACGCGGAGAGACCCAGTACTTC,NA,many,TRBJ2-5,TRBV18
CATAGTSGSYEQYF,TGTGCCACCGCCGGGACTAGCGGTTCCTACGAGCAGTACTTC,TRBD2,few,TRBJ2-7,TRBV24-1
CASSLGTLGVDTQYF,TGCGCCAGCAGCTTGGGGACATTAGGAGTTGATACGCAGTATTTT,NA,many,TRBJ2-3,TRBV5-1